The 22 T cell receptor beta chains given below trace back to one sample, sequenced in a study of blood T cells in healthy people across ages. Sample-barcoded 5' priming and a J-beta primer mix drove a second PCR of roughly 7 to 11 cycles. TCRdb called the 5' RACE reads again in MiXCR, with one record for every CDR3 protein. Of 750,000 to 950,000 distinct CDR3 sequences in the sample, almost 30% were seen once. These data were likewise used in another study, on T cells of mothers and their children.

Sequences were obtained from blood. The receptor set was obtained from a middle-aged woman in good health.

This clonotype was observed a handful of times. CDR3 residues: CASFEAVTSYEQYF. The CDR3 DNA reads TGTGCCAGCTTTGAGGCAGTTACCTCCTACGAGCAGTACTTC. The J gene is TRBJ2-7, the V gene TRBV6-1; D not resolved. V was shortened by 8 bases and J by 0 bases, with 14 bases between the two germline ends. Per germline, CDR1 MNHNS and CDR2 SASEGT. This CDR3 spans 14 amino acids.

The chain combines TRBV28 with TRBJ1-5; TRBD1 matches 8 bases. The ends lost 7 bases at V and 6 bases at J; junction bases unmatched: 8. This CDR3 contains 14 residues. Germline V gives CDR1 MDHEN, CDR2 SYDVKM. The CDR3 region has the DNA TGTGCCAGCACCAAAAGACAGGGGATTCAGCCCCAGCATTTT. Residues: CASTKRQGIQPQHF.

This clonotype has only a few counts. The V gene is TRBV18, the J gene TRBJ2-1, with 11 bases that match TRBD1. Germline trimming cut 3 bases from V and 8 bases from J; bases unmatched to any gene: 9. This CDR3 spans 16 amino acids. The germline V gene encodes CDR1 KGHSH and CDR2 LQKENI. The chain's CDR3 is CASSPPTGTGGDEQFF. CDR3 bases: TGTGCCAGCTCACCGCCAACCGGGACAGGGGGTGATGAGCAGTTCTTC.

This clonotype was counted between two and nine times. V usage is TRBV9 and J usage is TRBJ2-5; D unclear. The CDR3 spans 14 residues. The V and J ends lost 0 bases and 3 bases respectively, with 9 bases between them. From germline, CDR1 is SGDLS and CDR2 YYNGEE. The CDR3 sequence is CASSVGATKETQYF. The DNA of the CDR3 is TGTGCCAGCAGCGTAGGAGCAACGAAAGAGACCCAGTACTTC.

This chain connects TRBV24-1 to TRBJ1-2; no clear D gene. V was clipped by 2 bases and J by 2 bases, with 14 bases between them. This CDR3 has 16 residues. In germline, CDR1 is KGHDR, CDR2 SFDVKD. CDR3 sequence (DNA): TGTGCCACCAGTGATTCATCGATGGCGGGGAACTATGGCTACACCTTC. Translated: CATSDSSMAGNYGYTF.

The CDR3 here is CASSVASRGFDNEQYF. The CDR3 region has the DNA TGTGCCAGCAGCGTAGCTAGCAGGGGTTTCGACAATGAGCAGTACTTC. The chain carries TRBV9 and TRBJ2-7; perhaps TRBD1 as D (6 bases). V was shortened by 0 bases and J by 7 bases, with 20 bases between the two germline ends. The CDR3 runs to 16 residues. Looked up from germline, CDR1 is SGDLS and CDR2 is YYNGEE.

The chain joins TRBV12-3 or TRBV12-4 to TRBJ2-1; 8 nucleotides line up with TRBD2. Losses at the gene ends were 6 bases for V and 4 bases for J; bases not matched to a gene: 8. The CDR3 extends over 15 amino acids. Here the CDR3 DNA reads TGTGCCAGCAGACTTGGGGGCGGGGGGTACAATGAGCAGTTCTTC. This encodes CASRLGGGGYNEQFF.

This clonotype was detected ten times or more. The V call is TRBV20-1, the J call TRBJ1-4, with 7 bases aligning to TRBD1. CDR3 length equals 13 residues. CDR1 and CDR2 (germline): DFQATT, SNEGSKA (reference sequence). The trim removed 6 bases at V and 7 bases at J, leaving 8 bases unmatched. CDR3 in DNA: TGCAGTGCGCACGACAGGGCCGGTGAAAAACTGTTTTTT. This translates into CSAHDRAGEKLFF.

In its sample, this clonotype was seen a few times. J is TRBJ1-2 and V is TRBV20-1; D is perhaps TRBD1 (6 bases). Trimming removed 0 bases at V and 2 bases at J, with 16 bases between. Germline values: CDR1 DFQATT, CDR2 SNEGSKA (reference sequence). The CDR3 is 16 residues long. The CDR3 DNA reads as TGCAGTGCTAGAGACCCTACAGGGACGCACAACTATGGCTACACCTTC. Translating gives CSARDPTGTHNYGYTF.

The rearrangement joins TRBV28 to TRBJ1-6; no definite D call. The CDR3 contains 16 residues. V was trimmed by 2 bases and J by 0 bases, leaving 8 bases between them. CDR1 and CDR2 (germline): MDHEN, SYDVKM. Written as DNA, the CDR3 is TGTGCCAGCAGTTTACCATGGGACTCCTATAATTCACCCCTCCACTTT. Residues: CASSLPWDSYNSPLHF.

The V and J genes are TRBV3-1 and TRBJ1-1; D ambiguous. Germline loops: CDR1 LGHDT, CDR2 YNNKEL (reference sequence). The CDR3 length is 15 residues. Trimming removed 1 base from V and 6 bases from J, with 15 bases in between. The CDR3 loop reads CASSQGWAMGAEAFF. The CDR3 DNA sequence: TGTGCCAGCAGCCAAGGCTGGGCTATGGGTGCTGAAGCTTTCTTT.

This chain connects TRBV6-1 to TRBJ1-2; 8 bases map to TRBD1. CDR3 length: 14 residues. V shed 6 bases and J 8 bases; nucleotides not matched to a gene: 11. Germline V CDR1 and CDR2: MNHNS, SASEGT. This CDR3 reads CASRENDRGWGYTF. CDR3 coding DNA: TGTGCCAGCAGAGAAAATGACAGGGGTTGGGGCTACACCTTC.

This clonotype was seen a handful of times. The chain couples TRBV7-2 to TRBJ2-5; no clear D gene. The CDR3 is 16 residues long. V was pared by 0 bases and J by 0 bases, with 11 bases between. In germline, CDR1 is SGHTA, CDR2 FQGNSA. CDR3 sequence: CASSLALNPYQETQYF. Written as DNA, the CDR3 is TGTGCCAGCAGCTTAGCGCTTAATCCATACCAAGAGACCCAGTACTTC.

The chain couples TRBV7-6 to TRBJ1-6; 10 bases agree with TRBD1. The CDR3 loop spans 16 amino acids. J lost 7 bases, V lost 4 bases, and 7 bases had no gene match. The V gene's germline CDR1 is SGHVS and CDR2 FNYEAQ. CDR3 coding DNA: TGTGCCAGCAGCTCCCAGGGGACAGGGGCGAATTCACCCCTCCACTTT. Amino acids: CASSSQGTGANSPLHF.

This clonotype has a count of ten or more. The chain combines TRBV20-1 with TRBJ1-2, with D possibly TRBD1 on 6 matching bases. The ends were cut back, 1 base at V and 6 bases at J, with 12 bases in the middle. Germline V CDR1 and CDR2: DFQATT, SNEGSKA (reference sequence). There are 13 residues in the CDR3. The CDR3 bases are TGCAGTGCTAGAGTGCCAGGGGAAAATGGCTACACCTTC. It codes for CSARVPGENGYTF.

This clonotype was picked up a small number of times. CDR3 coding DNA: TGTGCCAGCAGCTTAAATAACAGCCCTAACTATGGCTACACCTTC. Its translation: CASSLNNSPNYGYTF. This sequence joins TRBV7-2 and TRBJ1-2; D remains ambiguous. Germline V gene lookup returns CDR1 SGHTA and CDR2 FQGNSA. The CDR3 sequence is 15 residues long. V lost 2 bases and J 0 bases, leaving 10 bases between the germline ends.

Of note for this clonotype: Sequence at one end of the junction differs from germline and may be a read error. The chain employs TRBV5-1 and TRBJ2-5; D is ambiguous. The CDR3 length is 16 residues. The germline gives CDR1 SGHRS, CDR2 YFSETQ. The CDR3 DNA reads as TGCGCCAGCAGCTTTTCATACGGGCAGAACCAGGAGACCCAGTACTTC. It translates to CASSFSYGQNQETQYF.

The rearrangement links TRBV9 to TRBJ1-1, with unresolved D. The germline gives CDR1 SGDLS, CDR2 YYNGEE. This CDR3 is 14 amino acids long. Trimming left V 0 bases short and J 1 base short, with 7 bases between. CDR3 amino acids: CASSVGWGNTEAFF. Written as DNA, the CDR3 is TGTGCCAGCAGCGTAGGTTGGGGGAACACTGAAGCTTTCTTT.

The sample holds a few counts of this clonotype. The chain joins TRBV28 to TRBJ2-5; possibly TRBD2 for D (6 bases). Trimming pared 6 bases from V and 2 bases from J, leaving 16 bases between. Germline CDR1 MDHEN, CDR2 SYDVKM. The CDR3 totals 15 residues. CDR3 nucleotides: TGTGCCAGCAGACCAGGCGGTGGGAGGCAAGAGACCCAGTACTTC. As protein: CASRPGGGRQETQYF. Full variable domain (outside the CDR3, taken from reference TRBV28 and TRBJ2-5): DVKVTQSSRYLVKRTGEKVFLECVQDMDHENMFWYRQDPGLGLRLIYFSYDVKMKEKGDIPEGYSVSREKKERFSLILESASTNQTSMYLCASRPGGGRQETQYFGPGTRLLVL.

The sample holds a few counts of this clonotype. The chain employs TRBV4-1 and TRBJ1-2; 9 bases agree with TRBD1. V was pared by 6 bases and J by 7 bases, with 9 bases of the junction left unmatched. CDR3 length: 14 amino acids. The V gene's germline CDR1 is MGHRA and CDR2 YSYEKL. CDR3 loop: CASRPVGQGIGYTF. DNA for the CDR3: TGCGCCAGCAGACCGGTAGGACAGGGGATTGGCTACACCTTC.

This clonotype was seen more than once but under ten times. The rearrangement links TRBV28 to TRBJ1-4; TRBD1 might be the D (5 bases). Germline values: CDR1 MDHEN, CDR2 SYDVKM. This CDR3 spans 13 amino acids. The V end was cut by 4 bases, the J end by 7 bases, with 10 bases between. CDR3 amino acids: CASSSRQPEKLFF. CDR3 nucleotides: TGTGCCAGCAGTTCGCGACAGCCTGAAAAACTGTTTTTT.

This clonotype was seen a few times. This chain links TRBV7-2 with TRBJ2-3; 9 nucleotides line up with TRBD2. V shed 3 bases, J shed 5 bases, and the junction held 15 bases outside the gene matches. CDR1 is SGHTA, CDR2 FQGNSA, per germline. The CDR3 runs 18 residues. The CDR3 DNA follows: TGTGCCAGCAGCTTTAAATTCCAGCGGGGGGTAAGAGGAGATACGCAGTATTTT. Amino acid sequence: CASSFKFQRGVRGDTQYF.